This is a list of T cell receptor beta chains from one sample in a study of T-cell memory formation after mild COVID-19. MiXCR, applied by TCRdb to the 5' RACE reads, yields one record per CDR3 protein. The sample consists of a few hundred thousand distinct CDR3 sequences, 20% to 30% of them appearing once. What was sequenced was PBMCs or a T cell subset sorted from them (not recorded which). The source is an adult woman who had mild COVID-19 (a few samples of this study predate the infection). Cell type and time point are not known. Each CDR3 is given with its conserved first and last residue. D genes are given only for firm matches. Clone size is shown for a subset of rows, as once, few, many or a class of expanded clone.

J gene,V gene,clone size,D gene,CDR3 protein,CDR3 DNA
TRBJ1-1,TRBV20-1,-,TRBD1,CSARPGGNTEAFF,TGCAGTGCTAGGCCAGGGGGTAACACTGAAGCTTTCTTT
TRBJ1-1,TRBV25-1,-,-,CASSEGLTRGREAFF,TGTGCCAGCAGTGAAGGCCTCACGCGAGGGCGCGAAGCTTTCTTT
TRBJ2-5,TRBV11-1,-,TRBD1,CASSRTGEQETQYF,TGTGCCAGCAGCCGGACAGGGGAGCAAGAGACCCAGTACTTC
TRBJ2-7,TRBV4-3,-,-,CASSQDDSYEQYF,TGCGCCAGCAGCCAAGACGACAGCTACGAGCAGTACTTC
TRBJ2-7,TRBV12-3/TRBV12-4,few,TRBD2,CASSALSGRAGEQYF,TGTGCCAGCAGTGCCCTTAGCGGGAGGGCCGGTGAGCAGTACTTC
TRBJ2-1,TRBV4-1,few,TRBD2,CASSQEWSGSKGEQFF,TGCGCCAGCAGCCAAGAATGGAGCGGGAGTAAAGGCGAGCAGTTCTTC
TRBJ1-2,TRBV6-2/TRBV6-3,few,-,CASSYIGTNGYTF,TGTGCCAGCAGTTACATTGGGACAAATGGCTACACCTTC
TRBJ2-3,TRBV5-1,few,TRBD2,CASSLGTSGMSDTQYF,TGCGCCAGCAGCTTGGGGACTAGCGGGATGTCAGATACGCAGTATTTT
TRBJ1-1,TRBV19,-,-,CASSTYTVNTEAFF,TGTGCCAGTAGTACCTACACCGTGAACACTGAAGCTTTCTTT
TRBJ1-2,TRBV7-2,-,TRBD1,CASSPWTGPAEGYTF,TGTGCCAGCAGCCCCTGGACAGGGCCCGCGGAAGGCTACACCTTC
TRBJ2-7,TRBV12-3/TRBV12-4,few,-,CASSLGRGMRSYEQYF,TGTGCCAGCAGTTTAGGCAGGGGTATGCGGTCCTACGAGCAGTACTTC
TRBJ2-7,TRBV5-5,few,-,CASSLSHYRDHEQYF,TGTGCCAGCAGCTTGTCCCATTACAGGGACCACGAGCAGTACTTC
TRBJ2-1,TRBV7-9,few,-,CASSLPRASSINNEQFF,TGTGCCAGCAGCCTACCTAGGGCCAGCTCGATCAACAATGAGCAGTTCTTC
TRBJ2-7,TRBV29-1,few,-,CSVEDRQGSSYEQYF,TGCAGCGTTGAAGATCGGCAGGGGAGCTCCTACGAGCAGTACTTC
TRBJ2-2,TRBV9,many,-,CASSTGTSNTGELFF,TGTGCCAGCAGCACGGGGACTTCTAACACCGGGGAGCTGTTTTTT
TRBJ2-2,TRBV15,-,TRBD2,CATSRGTSGYTGELFF,TGTGCCACCAGCAGAGGAACTAGCGGCTACACCGGGGAGCTGTTTTTT
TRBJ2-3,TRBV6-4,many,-,CASSDSRVGDADTQYF,TGTGCCAGCAGTGACTCGAGGGTAGGGGATGCAGATACGCAGTATTTT
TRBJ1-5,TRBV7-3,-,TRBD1,CASSLGDRLDQPQHF,TGTGCCAGCAGCTTAGGGGACAGGCTGGATCAGCCCCAGCATTTT
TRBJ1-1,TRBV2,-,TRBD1,CASSDHGTGNTEAFF,TGTGCCAGCAGTGACCATGGGACAGGAAACACTGAAGCTTTCTTT
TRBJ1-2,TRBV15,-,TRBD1,CATSFSTGTGGYTF,TGTGCCACCAGCTTCTCAACCGGGACAGGTGGCTACACCTTC
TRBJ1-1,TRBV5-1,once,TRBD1,CASSLEGQLEAFF,TGCGCCAGCAGCTTGGAGGGACAGCTTGAAGCTTTCTTT
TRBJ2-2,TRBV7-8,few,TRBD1,CASRKEDRGAGELFF,TGTGCCAGCAGAAAAGAGGACAGGGGGGCCGGGGAGCTGTTTTTT
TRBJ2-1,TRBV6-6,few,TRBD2,CASSYDRLAGAPNEQFF,TGTGCCAGCAGTTACGACCGGCTGGCGGGAGCCCCCAATGAGCAGTTCTTC
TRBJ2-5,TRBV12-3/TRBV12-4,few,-,CASSSTSGKTQYF,TGTGCCAGCAGTTCGACTAGTGGGAAGACCCAGTACTTC
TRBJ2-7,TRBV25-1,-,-,CASSKRGAYEQYF,TGTGCCAGCAGCAAACGCGGGGCCTACGAGCAGTACTTC
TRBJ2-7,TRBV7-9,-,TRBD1,CASSLAAGQGIYEQYF,TGTGCCAGCAGCTTAGCCGCGGGACAGGGCATCTACGAGCAGTACTTC
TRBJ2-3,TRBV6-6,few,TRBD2,CATKGLAEATDTQYF,TGTGCCACCAAGGGACTAGCGGAAGCTACAGATACGCAGTATTTT
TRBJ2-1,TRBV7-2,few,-,CASSPTTGSNNEQFF,TGTGCCAGCAGCCCCACGACAGGCTCCAACAATGAGCAGTTCTTC
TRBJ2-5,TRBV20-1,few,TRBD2,CSASSPFSGEGETQYF,TGCAGTGCTAGTTCTCCCTTTAGCGGGGAAGGGGAGACCCAGTACTTC
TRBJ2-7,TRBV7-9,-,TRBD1,CASSLRQGLSYEQYF,TGTGCCAGCAGCTTACGACAGGGTCTATCCTACGAGCAGTACTTC
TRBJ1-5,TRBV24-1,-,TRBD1,CATSDHRTGDNQPQHF,TGTGCCACCAGTGATCACCGGACAGGGGACAATCAGCCCCAGCATTTT
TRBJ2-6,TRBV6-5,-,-,CASSYSAQYSGANVLTF,TGTGCCAGCAGTTACTCGGCGCAGTACTCTGGGGCCAACGTCCTGACTTTC
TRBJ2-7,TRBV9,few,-,CASSVVGGPTYEQYF,TGTGCCAGCAGCGTAGTGGGGGGGCCTACCTACGAGCAGTACTTC
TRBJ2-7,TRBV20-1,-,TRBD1,CSASTDRASYEQYF,TGCAGTGCTTCGACGGACAGGGCCTCCTACGAGCAGTACTTC
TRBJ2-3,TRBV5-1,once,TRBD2,CASSLPSGSPRIADTQYF,TGCGCCAGCAGCTTGCCTAGCGGGAGCCCCCGGATCGCAGATACGCAGTATTTT
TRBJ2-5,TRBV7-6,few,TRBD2,CASRGGTLAKTQYF,TGTGCCTCTCGGGGAGGGACCCTGGCGAAGACCCAGTACTTC
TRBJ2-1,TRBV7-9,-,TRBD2,CASSLVNLASGAEQFF,TGTGCCAGCAGCTTAGTAAATTTGGCTAGCGGGGCTGAGCAGTTCTTC
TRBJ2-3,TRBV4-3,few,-,CASSQDSGDADTQYF,TGCGCCAGCAGCCAAGATTCGGGGGATGCAGATACGCAGTATTTT
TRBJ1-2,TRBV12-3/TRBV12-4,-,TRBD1,CASRRQGPYGYTF,TGTGCCAGCAGACGACAGGGACCCTATGGCTACACCTTC
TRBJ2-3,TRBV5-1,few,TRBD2,CASSYGGVPRDTQYF,TGCGCCAGCAGCTACGGGGGGGTCCCACGGGATACGCAGTATTTT
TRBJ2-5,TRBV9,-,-,CASSVTGGVRGIQETQYF,TGTGCCAGCAGCGTCACCGGGGGCGTGCGGGGGATTCAAGAGACCCAGTACTTC
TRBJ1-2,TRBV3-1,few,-,CASSQTTGGYTF,TGTGCCAGCAGCCAAACCACGGGCGGCTACACCTTC
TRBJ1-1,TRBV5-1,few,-,CASSLWGAGVTEAFF,TGCGCCAGCAGCTTGTGGGGGGCTGGTGTCACTGAAGCTTTCTTT
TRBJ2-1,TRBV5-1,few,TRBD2,CASSPRSGAGEQFF,TGCGCCAGCAGCCCAAGAAGCGGGGCAGGGGAGCAGTTCTTC